These 22 T cell receptor beta chains share one sample of origin, sequenced in a study of preoperative IRX-2 immunotherapy in early breast cancer. Treatment defined: preoperative locoregional IRX-2 cytokine immunotherapy. Data came from immunoSEQ multiplex PCR; TCRdb stores just in-frame clones and leaves some out. Among 40,000 or so clones listed, roughly 95% were seen once. The sample was tumor tissue, taken after IRX-2 immunotherapy. These receptors were obtained from a human donor with breast cancer.

The gene calls are TRBV27 and TRBJ1-6; D is unresolved. V was shortened by 4 bases and J by 14 bases, with 18 bases between the two germline ends. The V gene's germline CDR1 is MNHEY and CDR2 SMNVEV (reference sequence). CDR3 length: 14 residues. The DNA of the CDR3 is TGTGCCAGCAGTTCTCCATTACGGGTTCGGACCCTCCACTTT. Translation: CASSSPLRVRTLHF.

The CDR3 here is CASLAGTGYNSPLHF. DNA of the CDR3: TGTGCCAGCTTAGCCGGGACAGGGTATAATTCACCCCTCCACTTT. The J gene is TRBJ1-6, the V gene TRBV2; 9 bases are shared with TRBD1. Germline V gene lookup returns CDR1 SNHLY and CDR2 FYNNEI. V gave up 8 bases and J gave up 4 bases; unmatched junction bases: 6. The CDR3 is 15 residues long.

The chain combines TRBV9 with TRBJ2-3, with D perhaps matching TRBD2 (7 bases). Germline V CDR1 and CDR2: SGDLS, YYNGEE. The CDR3 spans 17 residues. V was cut by 0 bases and J by 2 bases, with 16 bases left in between. The CDR3 loop reads CASSVGQGRAYTDTQYF. In DNA, the CDR3 is TGTGCCAGCAGCGTAGGGCAGGGGAGGGCCTACACAGATACGCAGTATTTT.

This clone appeared a few times. The CDR3 loop is CASSSSWDSGWGYTF. The CDR3 nucleotides are TGTGCCAGCAGTTCCTCCTGGGACAGCGGTTGGGGCTACACCTTC. The V call is TRBV28, the J call TRBJ1-2, with 7 bases matching TRBD1. CDR1 is MDHEN, CDR2 SYDVKM, per germline. The length of the CDR3 is 15 residues. V was clipped by 4 bases and J by 8 bases; unmatched bases: 13.

The V and J genes are TRBV11-2 and TRBJ2-1, with 14 bases that match TRBD2. The CDR3 sequence is 16 residues long. V lost 5 bases to trimming and J lost 4 bases; unmatched junction nucleotides: 4. CDR1 and CDR2 (germline): SGHAT, FQNNGV. CDR3 sequence: CASSLRLAGGYNEQFF. The CDR3 DNA sequence: TGTGCCAGCAGCCTAAGACTAGCGGGAGGGTACAATGAGCAGTTCTTC.

The chain links TRBV5-1 to TRBJ2-7; 8 nucleotides agree with TRBD1. The CDR3 runs to 13 residues. The V segment lost 4 bases and the J segment 5 bases; nucleotides outside the gene matches: 5. Germline-derived CDR1 and CDR2 are SGHRS and YFSETQ. CDR3 loop: CASSPDRVHEQYF. DNA of the CDR3: TGCGCCAGCAGCCCGGACAGGGTCCACGAGCAGTACTTC.

The rearrangement uses TRBV6-5 and TRBJ2-5; D may be TRBD2 (6 bases). The CDR3 sequence is 13 residues long. Trimming cost V 5 bases and J 3 bases, with 10 bases left between them. Germline V lookup: CDR1 MNHEY, CDR2 SVGAGI. The CDR3 DNA is TGTGCCAGCAGTGGAGGGGCGAAAGAGACCCAGTACTTC. Protein sequence: CASSGGAKETQYF.

V gene TRBV6-5 combines with J gene TRBJ1-2; 9 bases fit TRBD1. The CDR3 has 15 amino acids. V lost 5 bases, J lost 6 bases, and 10 bases stayed unmatched. Per the germline V gene, CDR1 is MNHEY and CDR2 is SVGAGI. The CDR3 is CASSKQGAVADGYTF. The CDR3 nucleotides are TGTGCCAGCAGTAAACAGGGGGCGGTTGCCGATGGCTACACCTTC.

V gene TRBV11-2 combines with J gene TRBJ2-7; the D is unclear. Trimming cost V 3 bases and J 7 bases, with 7 bases left between them. Germline assignment: CDR1 SGHAT and CDR2 FQNNGV. The CDR3 covers 11 residues. CDR3 bases: TGTGCCAGCAGCTTTAGGCGGGAGCAGTACTTC. Translation: CASSFRREQYF. The full variable domain, its missing parts supplied by reference TRBV11-2 and TRBJ2-7, is EAGVAQSPRYKIIEKRQSVAFWCNPISGHATLYWYQQILGQGPKLLIQFQNNGVVDDSQLPKDRFSAERLKGVDSTLKIQPAKLEDSAVYLCASSFRREQYFGPGTRLTVT.

V and J are TRBV9 and TRBJ2-7; 10 bases map to TRBD2. The CDR3 has 18 amino acids. The J segment lost 5 bases and the V segment lost 0 bases, leaving 14 bases of the junction unmatched. Germline-derived CDR1 and CDR2 are SGDLS and YYNGEE. This chain's CDR3 is CASSVASPPSGGSHEQYF. Written as DNA, the CDR3 is TGTGCCAGCAGCGTAGCTTCCCCTCCTAGCGGGGGATCCCACGAGCAGTACTTC.

This sequence joins TRBV6-5 and TRBJ1-5; D not resolved. CDR1 is MNHEY, CDR2 SVGAGI, per germline. V lost 4 bases and J 0 bases, leaving 10 bases between the germline ends. The CDR3 totals 15 residues. The CDR3 loop reads CASSLSPTSNQPQHF. CDR3 DNA: TGTGCCAGCAGTTTGTCCCCTACTAGCAATCAGCCCCAGCATTTT.

V usage is TRBV6-4 and J usage is TRBJ1-4; D is perhaps TRBD1 (6 bases). CDR3 length: 13 residues. The germline V gene encodes CDR1 MRHNA and CDR2 SNTAGT. Deletions cut 3 bases from V and 7 bases from J, with 9 bases between. Here the CDR3 DNA reads TGTGCCAGCAGTGAACAGGGCGGTGAAAAACTGTTTTTT. As protein: CASSEQGGEKLFF.

The chain carries TRBV27 and TRBJ2-1; a possible D gene is TRBD1 (7 bases). V was pared by 2 bases and J by 6 bases, with 11 bases between. Per germline, CDR1 MNHEY and CDR2 SMNVEV (reference sequence). The CDR3 covers 14 residues. CDR3 in amino acids: CASSLGGTVNEQFF. The DNA of the CDR3 is TGTGCCAGCAGTTTAGGGGGGACAGTCAATGAGCAGTTCTTC.

The chain joins TRBV30 to TRBJ1-3, with no clear D. Germline-derived CDR1 and CDR2 are GTSNPN and SVGIG (reference sequence). The CDR3 is made up of 13 amino acids. Trimming cost V 0 bases and J 0 bases, with 3 bases left between them. The DNA for the CDR3 is TGTGCCTGGAGTGTCCTCTCTGGAAACACCATATATTTT. Protein sequence: CAWSVLSGNTIYF.

The chain links TRBV7-3 to TRBJ2-7; possible D gene TRBD2, 7 bases. This CDR3 contains 13 residues. Germline V CDR1 and CDR2: SGHTA, FQGTGA. V was trimmed by 5 bases and J by 6 bases, leaving 14 bases between them. The CDR3 is CASSIRRGAEQYF. The DNA of the CDR3 is TGTGCCAGCAGCATCCGCCGGGGGGCCGAGCAGTACTTC.

The genes are TRBV27 and TRBJ2-1; 10 nucleotides align to TRBD2. The CDR3 length is 16 residues. Germline assignment: CDR1 MNHEY and CDR2 SMNVEV (reference sequence). V trimming: 5 bases; J trimming: 8 bases; junction bases outside the gene matches: 12. CDR3 amino acids: CASSLRPSGGLDEQFF. DNA for the CDR3: TGTGCCAGCAGTCTCCGGCCTAGCGGGGGCCTCGATGAGCAGTTCTTC.

This chain joins TRBV27 and TRBJ1-4; D may be TRBD1 (5 bases). The CDR3 has 13 amino acids. Trimming removed 3 bases from V and 11 bases from J, with 13 bases in between. Germline V CDR1 and CDR2: MNHEY, SMNVEV (reference sequence). CDR3: CASSLSSGGKLFF. The CDR3 DNA sequence: TGTGCCAGCAGTTTGTCTTCCGGGGGGAAACTGTTTTTT. The whole variable domain, filled in from reference TRBV27 and TRBJ1-4, reads EAQVTQNPRYLITVTGKKLTVTCSQNMNHEYMSWYRQDPGLGLRQIYYSMNVEVTDKGDVPEGYKVSRKEKRNFPLILESPSPNQTSLYFCASSLSSGGKLFFGSGTQLSVL.

This chain connects TRBV5-1 to TRBJ2-5; 9 positions match TRBD2. The CDR3 consists of 16 residues. The ends lost 1 base at V and 3 bases at J; junction bases unmatched: 7. Germline-derived CDR1 and CDR2 are SGHRS and YFSETQ. In DNA form, the CDR3 reads TGCGCCAGCAGCTTGCCTGTAGCGGGGGTGGAAGAGACCCAGTACTTC. Its protein is CASSLPVAGVEETQYF.

This clone came up once. The chain joins TRBV11-2 to TRBJ1-1; D call uncertain. Germline values: CDR1 SGHAT, CDR2 FQNNGV. The CDR3 consists of 15 residues. V gave up 8 bases and J gave up 2 bases, with 18 bases separating them. As DNA, the CDR3 is TGTGCCAGCGCCAATAGCGGTAAGGCCAACACTGAAGCTTTCTTT. Its protein is CASANSGKANTEAFF.

The rearrangement links TRBV19 to TRBJ2-5; 10 positions agree with TRBD2. The CDR3 spans 16 residues. Germline values: CDR1 LNHDA, CDR2 SQIVND (reference sequence). Trimming cost V 1 base and J 1 base; bases outside gene matches: 3. Written as DNA, the CDR3 is TGTGCCAGTAGTATAGTAACTAGCGGGGTCCAAGAGACCCAGTACTTC. Protein sequence: CASSIVTSGVQETQYF.

V is TRBV29-1 and J is TRBJ2-1; possible D gene TRBD2, 6 bases. CDR1 and CDR2 (germline): SQVTM, ANQGSEA. Trimming took 6 bases from V and 10 from J, leaving 13 bases between them. The CDR3 covers 11 residues. CDR3 bases: TGCAGCGTCCCCTGGGGAGGCGAGCAGTTCTTC. Translated, it gives CSVPWGGEQFF.

The chain combines TRBV6-5 with TRBJ1-6; tentative D call: TRBD1 (5 bases). Germline V gives CDR1 MNHEY, CDR2 SVGAGI. The V gene lost 1 base and the J gene lost 6 bases, with 10 bases spanning the gap. This CDR3 region has 15 residues. For the CDR3, the DNA is TGTGCCAGCAGTTACTTTGGGACGAGTAATTCACCCCTCCACTTT. This translates into CASSYFGTSNSPLHF.